The 15 T cell receptor beta chains given below trace back to one sample, sequenced in a study of vaccination and CD4 T cells after COVID-19. The study sequenced cultured CD4+ T cell DNA using the Oncomine TCR Beta short-read assay. In TCRdb, the PCR reads were re-called with MiXCR into one record per CDR3 protein. Of approximately 10,000 distinct CDR3 sequences listed, 40% to 50% are singletons. The treatment denotes: roughly 11-day PBMC culture with coronavirus spike peptide pools or control peptides (ViraFEST assay). Pre-COVID-19 pandemic sampling (2011-2018) yielded the unexposed donor's CD4+ T cells. No antigen has been identified for these receptors. The sample comprised CD4+ T cells from blood, cultured in vitro. Receptors originate from a human donor in good health.

This clonotype was seen only a few times. The V gene is TRBV11-2, the J gene TRBJ2-7, with D maybe TRBD2 (5 bases). V was cut by 1 base and J by 6 bases, with 7 bases left in between. The CDR3 totals 12 residues. Germline loops: CDR1 SGHAT, CDR2 FQNNGV. The CDR3 bases are TGTGCCAGCAGCTTAGGGAGCGGCGAGCAGTACTTC. It encodes CASSLGSGEQYF.

This clonotype showed up just a few times. This chain links TRBV6-1 with TRBJ1-1; D is perhaps TRBD1 (6 bases). The length of the CDR3 is 13 residues. Trimming took off 6 bases at V and 7 bases at J, with 15 bases between the two ends. From germline, CDR1 is MNHNS and CDR2 SASEGT. CDR3 sequence (DNA): TGTGCCAGCAGCCAACTAGGGGGGAATGAAGCTTTCTTT. It translates to CASSQLGGNEAFF.

This clonotype was found a few times. This rearrangement joins TRBV20-1 to TRBJ2-1, with 8 positions matching TRBD1. The CDR3 has 12 amino acids. CDR1 is DFQATT, CDR2 SNEGSKA, per germline (reference sequence). Unmatched junction bases numbered 9, after V lost 4 bases and J lost 13 bases. The CDR3 coding sequence is TGCAGTGCTATACTTTCGGGACAGGTCCAGTTCTTC. Translation: CSAILSGQVQFF.

Points on this clonotype: An end of the junction does not agree with germline; a read error may underlie this. This chain links TRBV7-6 with TRBJ2-7, with D possibly being TRBD1 or TRBD2 (5 bases each). This CDR3 has 13 amino acids. Germline loops: CDR1 SGHVS, CDR2 FNYEAQ. The CDR3 nucleotides read TGCGCCAGCAGCCAAGAGAGAGGGGACGAGCAGTACTTC. Translated, it gives CASSQERGDEQYF.

This chain connects TRBV6-1 to TRBJ1-3; a weak D match, TRBD1 (5 bases). The CDR3 extends over 16 amino acids. Germline-derived CDR1 and CDR2 are MNHNS and SASEGT. V was shortened by 6 bases and J by 6 bases, with 21 bases between the two germline ends. CDR3 sequence (DNA): TGTGCCAGCAGGATGAGGGGCAGGGCCAGAACAAACACCATATATTTT. This translates into CASRMRGRARTNTIYF.

This clonotype was counted only a few times. The chain uses TRBV6-1 and TRBJ1-1; D gene ambiguous. Germline values: CDR1 MNHNS, CDR2 SASEGT. The CDR3 is 13 amino acids. V lost 6 bases to trimming and J lost 1 base, with 9 bases between them. CDR3: CASRRPGNTEAFF. The CDR3 coding sequence is TGTGCCAGCAGAAGACCGGGGAACACTGAAGCTTTCTTT.

The V call is TRBV6-2 or TRBV6-3, the J call TRBJ2-7, with 7 bases aligning to TRBD1. CDR1 and CDR2 (germline): MNHEY, SVGEGT. This CDR3 is 14 amino acids long. Germline trimming cut 7 bases from V and 7 bases from J; bases unmatched to any gene: 13. CDR3 bases: TGTGCCAGCACTTTCGGGACAGCTATGGGTGAGCAGTACTTC. As protein: CASTFGTAMGEQYF.

The gene calls are TRBV30 and TRBJ2-6; D is possibly TRBD2 (5 bases). Germline CDR1 reads GTSNPN; CDR2 reads SVGIG (reference sequence). Trimming took 0 bases from V and 0 from J, leaving 12 bases between them. The CDR3 is made up of 17 amino acids. The CDR3 nucleotides are TGTGCCTGGAGTGTAGAGGAGGTGTACTCTGGGGCCAACGTCCTGACTTTC. Translation gives CAWSVEEVYSGANVLTF.

This chain links TRBV5-4 with TRBJ2-3, with 11 bases lining up with TRBD2. This CDR3 spans 17 amino acids. The ends lost 0 bases at V and 5 bases at J; junction bases unmatched: 8. The V gene's germline CDR1 is SGHNT and CDR2 YYREEE (reference sequence). CDR3 sequence: CASSLGSSGGPVDTQYF. The CDR3 region has the DNA TGTGCCAGCAGCTTGGGCTCTAGCGGGGGGCCAGTAGATACGCAGTATTTT.

V and J are TRBV20-1 and TRBJ2-2; 12 bases line up with TRBD2. The V gene's germline CDR1 is DFQATT and CDR2 SNEGSKA (reference sequence). V shed 5 bases and J 5 bases; nucleotides not matched to a gene: 9. The CDR3 runs to 16 residues. In nucleotides, the CDR3 is TGCAGTGCTTTGCGCCCCGGGACTAGCGGGACCGGGGAGCTGTTTTTT. It yields the protein CSALRPGTSGTGELFF.

The table lists this clonotype with a few counts. The chain has TRBV7-6 and TRBJ1-5; unclear D gene. This CDR3 comprises 13 residues. Trimming shortened V by 2 bases and J by 5 bases, and 7 bases separated the two germline ends. Germline V gives CDR1 SGHVS, CDR2 FNYEAQ. The DNA for the CDR3 is TGTGCCAGCAGCTTAAACGAGGATCAGCCCCAGCATTTT. Its translation: CASSLNEDQPQHF.

The chain carries TRBV5-5 and TRBJ1-1; tentatively, D is TRBD1 (5 bases). This CDR3 comprises 13 residues. Trimming removed 2 bases at V and 4 bases at J, with 9 bases between. Looked up from germline, CDR1 is SGHKS and CDR2 is YYEKEE (reference sequence). The CDR3 loop is CASSLQVGTEAFF. CDR3 coding DNA: TGTGCCAGCAGCTTACAGGTCGGCACTGAAGCTTTCTTT. The entire variable domain, with the rest obtained from reference TRBV5-5 and TRBJ1-1, is as follows: DAGVTQSPTHLIKTRGQQVTLRCSPISGHKSVSWYQQVLGQGPQFIFQYYEKEERGRGNFPDRFSARQFPNYSSELNVNALLLGDSALYLCASSLQVGTEAFFGQGTRLTVV.

V and J are TRBV19 and TRBJ1-2; D remains unclear. Germline values: CDR1 LNHDA, CDR2 SQIVND (reference sequence). V lost 4 bases to trimming and J lost 7 bases, with 10 bases between them. The CDR3 spans 12 residues. The CDR3 region is CASSSSVGGYTF. CDR3 nucleotide sequence: TGTGCCAGTAGTAGTAGTGTAGGTGGCTACACCTTC.

This rearrangement joins TRBV28 to TRBJ1-2; possibly TRBD1 for D (6 bases). The CDR3 extends over 14 amino acids. Germline CDR1 is MDHEN and CDR2 is SYDVKM. Trimming pared 6 bases from V and 7 bases from J, leaving 18 bases between. DNA for the CDR3: TGTGCCAGCAGACCTGACACGGGGGGCGGTGGCTACACCTTC. Amino acids: CASRPDTGGGGYTF.

The gene calls are TRBV5-1 and TRBJ1-5; D not resolved. This CDR3 contains 14 residues. With 0 bases removed from V and 3 bases from J, the gap between germline ends came to 7 bases. Germline CDR1 and CDR2: SGHRS and YFSETQ. CDR3 DNA: TGCGCCAGCAGCTTGGACAGCCTCAATCAGCCCCAGCATTTT. It encodes CASSLDSLNQPQHF.